This TCR beta chain is from a study of T cells in Graves' hyperthyroidism and ophthalmopathy. Findings and limits, study-wide: Appearing also in blood were most of the thyroid clonotypes expanded above 0.001.

Comments on this clonotype: As yet, its antigen is unknown.

Amplified regions were TCR beta CDR3 sequences from RNA transcripts. The study used the HTBI primer set for a first-round RT-PCR of the TCR CDR3. Via MiXCR, TCRdb re-called the multiplex PCR reads, giving one row per CDR3 protein. Here the sample spans 600,000 or so distinct CDR3 sequences, about 16% being singletons. The patients, who ranged from 18 to 65 in age, presented with newly diagnosed hyperthyroidism lasting under 2 months. The study excluded patients with uncontrolled infection, other autoimmune disease, pregnancy or lactation. Diagnoses used clinical symptoms, serum thyroxine and TRAb, thyroid ultrasound and orbital computed tomography. V shed 0 bases, J shed 4 bases, and the junction held 4 bases outside the gene matches. Germline lookup yields CDR1 DFQATT and CDR2 SNEGSKA (reference sequence). The CDR3 has 14 amino acids.

The sequence was collected from a woman in her twenties or thirties with Graves' hyperthyroidism. The source material was blood. The chain has TRBV20-1 and TRBJ2-7; TRBD1 matches 9 bases. The CDR3 sequence is CSAREGQGCYEQYF. CDR3 DNA: TGCAGTGCTAGAGAAGGACAGGGGTGTTACGAGCAGTACTTC.